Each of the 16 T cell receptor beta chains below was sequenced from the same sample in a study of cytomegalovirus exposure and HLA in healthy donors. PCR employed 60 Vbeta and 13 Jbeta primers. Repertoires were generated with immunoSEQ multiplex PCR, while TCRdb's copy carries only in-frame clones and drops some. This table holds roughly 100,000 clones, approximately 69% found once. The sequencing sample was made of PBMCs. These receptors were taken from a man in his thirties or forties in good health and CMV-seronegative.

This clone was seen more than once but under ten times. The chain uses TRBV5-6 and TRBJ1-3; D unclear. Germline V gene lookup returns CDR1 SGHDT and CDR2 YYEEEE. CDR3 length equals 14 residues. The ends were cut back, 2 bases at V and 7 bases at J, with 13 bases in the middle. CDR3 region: CASSFGPGSNTIYF. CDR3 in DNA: TGTGCCAGCAGCTTCGGCCCCGGGTCGAACACCATATATTTT. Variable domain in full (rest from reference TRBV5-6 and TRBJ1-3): DAGVTQSPTHLIKTRGQQVTLRCSPKSGHDTVSWYQQALGQGPQFIFQYYEEEERQRGNFPDRFSGHQFPNYSSELNVNALLLGDSALYLCASSFGPGSNTIYFGEGSWLTVV.

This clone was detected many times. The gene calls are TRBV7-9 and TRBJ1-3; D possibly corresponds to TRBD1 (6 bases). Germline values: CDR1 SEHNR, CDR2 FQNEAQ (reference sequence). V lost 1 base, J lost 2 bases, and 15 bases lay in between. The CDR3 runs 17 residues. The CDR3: CASSLVGRGSAGNTIYF. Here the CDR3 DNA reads TGTGCCAGCAGCTTAGTGGGGAGGGGGTCGGCTGGAAACACCATATATTTT.

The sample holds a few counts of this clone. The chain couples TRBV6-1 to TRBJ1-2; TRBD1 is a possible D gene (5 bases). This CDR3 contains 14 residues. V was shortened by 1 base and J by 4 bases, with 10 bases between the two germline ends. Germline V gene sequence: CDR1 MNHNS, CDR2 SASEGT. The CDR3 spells CASSEGGGGYGYTF. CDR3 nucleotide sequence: TGTGCCAGCAGTGAAGGGGGCGGGGGCTATGGCTACACCTTC.

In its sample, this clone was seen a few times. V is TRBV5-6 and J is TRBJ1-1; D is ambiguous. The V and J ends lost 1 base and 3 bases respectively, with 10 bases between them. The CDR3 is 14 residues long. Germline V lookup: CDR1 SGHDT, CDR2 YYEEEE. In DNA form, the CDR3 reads TGTGCCAGCAGCTTGCGGGGAACGGACACTGAAGCTTTCTTT. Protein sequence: CASSLRGTDTEAFF.

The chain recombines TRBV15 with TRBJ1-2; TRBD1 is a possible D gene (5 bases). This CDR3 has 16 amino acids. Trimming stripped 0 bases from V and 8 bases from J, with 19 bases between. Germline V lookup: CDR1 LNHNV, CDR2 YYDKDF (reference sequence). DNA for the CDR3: TGTGCCACCAGCAGAGATTTAGGCAGGGCGGTTGGAGGCTACACCTTC. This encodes CATSRDLGRAVGGYTF.

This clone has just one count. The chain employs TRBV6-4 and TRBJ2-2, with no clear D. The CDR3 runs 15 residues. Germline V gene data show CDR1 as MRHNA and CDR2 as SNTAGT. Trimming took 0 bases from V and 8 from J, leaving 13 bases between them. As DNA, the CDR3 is TGTGCCAGCAGTGACTCCCTAATTTTCTCTGGGGAGCTGTTTTTT. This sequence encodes CASSDSLIFSGELFF.

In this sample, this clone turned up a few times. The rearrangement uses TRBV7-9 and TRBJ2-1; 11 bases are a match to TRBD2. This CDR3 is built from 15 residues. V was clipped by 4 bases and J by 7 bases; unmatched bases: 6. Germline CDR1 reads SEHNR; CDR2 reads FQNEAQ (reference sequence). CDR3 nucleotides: TGTGCCAGCAGCTCACAGACTAGCGGGACTAATGAGCAGTTCTTC. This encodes CASSSQTSGTNEQFF. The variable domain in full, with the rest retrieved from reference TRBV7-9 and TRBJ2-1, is DTGVSQNPRHKITKRGQNVTFRCDPISEHNRLYWYRQTLGQGPEFLTYFQNEAQLEKSRLLSDRFSAERPKGSFSTLEIQRTEQGDSAMYLCASSSQTSGTNEQFFGPGTRLTVL.

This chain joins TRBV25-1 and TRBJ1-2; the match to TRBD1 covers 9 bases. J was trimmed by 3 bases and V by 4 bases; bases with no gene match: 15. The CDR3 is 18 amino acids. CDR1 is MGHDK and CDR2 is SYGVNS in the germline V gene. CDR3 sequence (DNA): TGTGCCAGCAGTGCTCTTCATCCAACAGGGGGCGCTGACTATGGCTACACCTTC. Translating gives CASSALHPTGGADYGYTF.

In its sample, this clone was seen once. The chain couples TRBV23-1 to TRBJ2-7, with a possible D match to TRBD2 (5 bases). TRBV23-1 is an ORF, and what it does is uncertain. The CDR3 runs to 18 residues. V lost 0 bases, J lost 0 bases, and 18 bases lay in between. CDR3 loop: CASSQSNKASRDSYEQYF. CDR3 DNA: TGCGCCAGCAGTCAATCGAATAAGGCGAGTCGGGACTCCTACGAGCAGTACTTC.

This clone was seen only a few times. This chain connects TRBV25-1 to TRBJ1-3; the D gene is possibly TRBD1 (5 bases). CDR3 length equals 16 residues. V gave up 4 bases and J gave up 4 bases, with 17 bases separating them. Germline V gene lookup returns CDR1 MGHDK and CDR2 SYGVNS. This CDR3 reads CASSARFGQKGNTIYF. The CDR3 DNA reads TGTGCCAGCAGTGCCCGCTTCGGACAAAAGGGAAACACCATATATTTT.

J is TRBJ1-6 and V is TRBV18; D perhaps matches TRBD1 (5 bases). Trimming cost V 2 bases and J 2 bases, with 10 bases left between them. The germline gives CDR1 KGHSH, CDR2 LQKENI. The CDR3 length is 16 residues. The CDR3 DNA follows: TGTGCCAGCTCACCAGTGGGGCCTACCTATAATTCACCCCTCCACTTT. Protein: CASSPVGPTYNSPLHF.

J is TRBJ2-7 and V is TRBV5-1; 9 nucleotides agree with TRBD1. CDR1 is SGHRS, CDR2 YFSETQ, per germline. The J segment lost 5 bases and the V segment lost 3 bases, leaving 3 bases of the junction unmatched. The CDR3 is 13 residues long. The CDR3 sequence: CASSSGQGNEQYF. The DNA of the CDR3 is TGCGCCAGCAGCTCGGGACAGGGCAACGAGCAGTACTTC.

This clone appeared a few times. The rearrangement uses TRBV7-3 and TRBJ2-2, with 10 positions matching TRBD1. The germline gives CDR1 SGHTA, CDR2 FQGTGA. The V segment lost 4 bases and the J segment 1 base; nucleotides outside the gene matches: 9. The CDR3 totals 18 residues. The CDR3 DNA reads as TGTGCCAGCAGCTCCCTTCTCGGACAGGGGGGGAACACCGGGGAGCTGTTTTTT. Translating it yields CASSSLLGQGGNTGELFF.

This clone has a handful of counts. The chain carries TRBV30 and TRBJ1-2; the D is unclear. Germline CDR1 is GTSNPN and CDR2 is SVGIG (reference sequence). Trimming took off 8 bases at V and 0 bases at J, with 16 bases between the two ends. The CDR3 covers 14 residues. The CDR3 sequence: CAATPRVANYGYTF. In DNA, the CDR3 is TGTGCCGCCACGCCGCGCGTGGCTAACTATGGCTACACCTTC.

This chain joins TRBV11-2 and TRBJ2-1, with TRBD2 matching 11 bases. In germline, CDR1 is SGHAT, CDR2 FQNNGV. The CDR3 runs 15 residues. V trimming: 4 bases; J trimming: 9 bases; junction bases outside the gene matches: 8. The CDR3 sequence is CASSSTSGSVFEQFF. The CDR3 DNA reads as TGTGCCAGCAGCTCTACTAGCGGGAGTGTGTTTGAGCAGTTCTTC.

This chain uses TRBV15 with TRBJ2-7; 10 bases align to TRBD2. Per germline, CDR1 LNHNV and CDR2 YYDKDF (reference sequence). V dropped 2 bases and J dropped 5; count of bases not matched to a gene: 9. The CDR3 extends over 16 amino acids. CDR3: CATSRSGLAKKDEQYF. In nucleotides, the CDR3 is TGTGCCACCAGCAGATCGGGACTAGCGAAGAAAGACGAGCAGTACTTC.